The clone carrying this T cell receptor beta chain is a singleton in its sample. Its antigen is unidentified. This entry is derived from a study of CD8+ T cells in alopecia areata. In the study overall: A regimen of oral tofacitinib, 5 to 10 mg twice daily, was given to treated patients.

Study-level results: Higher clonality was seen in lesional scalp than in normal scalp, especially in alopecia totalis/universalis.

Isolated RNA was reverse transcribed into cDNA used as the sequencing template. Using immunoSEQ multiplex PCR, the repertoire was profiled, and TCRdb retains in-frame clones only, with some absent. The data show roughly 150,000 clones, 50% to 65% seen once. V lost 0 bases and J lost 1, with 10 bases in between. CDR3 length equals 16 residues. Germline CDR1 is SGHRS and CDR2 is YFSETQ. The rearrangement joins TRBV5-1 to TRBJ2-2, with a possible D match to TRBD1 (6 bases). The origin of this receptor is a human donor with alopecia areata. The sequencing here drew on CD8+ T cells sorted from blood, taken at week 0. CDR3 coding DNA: TGCGCCAGCAGCTTGGGTCGACAGGAGAACACCGGGGAGCTGTTTTTT. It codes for CASSLGRQENTGELFF.